Listed here is a single TCR beta chain. Its specificity is not known. Germline trimming cut 4 bases from V and 0 bases from J; bases unmatched to any gene: 5. This CDR3 is 17 amino acids long. Germline loops: CDR1 SGHNT, CDR2 YYREEE (reference sequence). Everyone who donated was a healthy bone marrow donor. The data belong to a study of cytomegalovirus exposure and HLA in healthy donors. General study results and limits: A few CMV-associated chains were confirmed in vitro to be specific for CMV antigens. Most observed TCR sequences were rare, whereas some public TCRs were detected in many donors. Associated with HLA alleles at 0.05 false discovery rate in a later analysis were 17,000 or so TCR beta sequences.

PCR used 60 Vbeta primers and 13 Jbeta primers. TCRdb's table, derived via immunoSEQ multiplex PCR, lists solely in-frame clones and lacks some. Altogether roughly 240,000 clones are present, 82% being singletons, with the ten largest covering approximately 5.3%. This chain joins TRBV5-4 and TRBJ2-1, with 12 bases matching TRBD2. The clonotype originates from a woman between 35 and 50 years old in good health and CMV-seropositive. The sample comprised PBMCs. The CDR3 is CASSRTSGTRSYNEQFF. In DNA, the CDR3 is TGTGCCAGCAGCCGGACTAGCGGGACTCGCTCCTACAATGAGCAGTTCTTC. The whole variable domain, filled in from reference TRBV5-4 and TRBJ2-1, reads ETGVTQSPTHLIKTRGQQVTLRCSSQSGHNTVSWYQQALGQGPQFIFQYYREEENGRGNFPPRFSGLQFPNYSSELNVNALELDDSALYLCASSRTSGTRSYNEQFFGPGTRLTVL.